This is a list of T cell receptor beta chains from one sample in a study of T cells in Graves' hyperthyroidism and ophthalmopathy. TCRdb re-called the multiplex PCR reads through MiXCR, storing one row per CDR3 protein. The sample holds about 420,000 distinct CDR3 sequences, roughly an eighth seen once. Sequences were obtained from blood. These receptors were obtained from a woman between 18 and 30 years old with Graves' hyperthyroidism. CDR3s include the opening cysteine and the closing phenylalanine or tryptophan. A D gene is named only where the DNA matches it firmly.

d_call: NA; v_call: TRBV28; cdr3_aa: CASSLWRENIQYF
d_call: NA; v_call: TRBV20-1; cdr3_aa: CSARDTDSSQETQYF
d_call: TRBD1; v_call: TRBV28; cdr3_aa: CASSFVRQGKHEQYF
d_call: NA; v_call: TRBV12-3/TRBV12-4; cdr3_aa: CASSLEGLFRSPLHF
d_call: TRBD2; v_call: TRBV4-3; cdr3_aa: CASSQEGASGGIVRNIQYF
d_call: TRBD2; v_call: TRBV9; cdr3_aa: CASSVGLAAYEQYF
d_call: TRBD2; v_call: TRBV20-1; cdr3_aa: CSATSGRASTDTQYF
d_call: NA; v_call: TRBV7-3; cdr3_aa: CASSVDRETQYF
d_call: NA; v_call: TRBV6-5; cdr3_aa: CASSYGGHGEQYF
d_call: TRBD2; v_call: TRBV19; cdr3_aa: CASSIIPSGRTGELFF
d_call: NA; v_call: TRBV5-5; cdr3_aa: CASSLTVMLNTEAFF
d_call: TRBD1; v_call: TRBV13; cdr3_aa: CASSSLDRGDGYTF
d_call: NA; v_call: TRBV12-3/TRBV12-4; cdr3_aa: CASSTPADTDTQYF
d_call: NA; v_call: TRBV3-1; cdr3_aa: CASSQGTGELFF
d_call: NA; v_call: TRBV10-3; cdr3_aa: CAIQTGGPDTEAFF
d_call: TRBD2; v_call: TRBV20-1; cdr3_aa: CSARGLAENTDTQYF
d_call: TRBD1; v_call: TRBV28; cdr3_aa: CASSSPGQGDRELFF
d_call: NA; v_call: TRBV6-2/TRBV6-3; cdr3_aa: CASSYSRHTLHF